This entry lists 4 T cell receptor beta chains sequenced from one sample in a study of T cell responses to AZD1222 COVID-19 vaccine. Produced via immunoSEQ multiplex PCR; TCRdb's table is partial and in-frame only. The sample has over 110,000 clones; around 92% are singletons. Sequenced material: peripheral blood, taken after recovery from COVID-19. All receptors derive from an adult who had recovered from COVID-19.

The chain recombines TRBV7-3 with TRBJ2-3; TRBD2 aligns across 12 bases. CDR3 length: 17 amino acids. The germline V gene has CDR1 SGHTA and CDR2 FQGTGA. J was trimmed by 5 bases and V by 5 bases; bases with no gene match: 11. The CDR3 protein is CASSPTSGRQWGDTQYF. As DNA, the CDR3 is TGTGCCAGCAGCCCGACTAGCGGGAGACAATGGGGAGATACGCAGTATTTT. Drawing the rest from reference TRBV7-3 and TRBJ2-3, the complete variable domain is GAGVSQTPSNKVTEKGKYVELRCDPISGHTALYWYRQSLGQGPEFLIYFQGTGAADDSGLPNDRFFAVRPEGSVSTLKIQRTERGDSAVYLCASSPTSGRQWGDTQYFGPGTRLTVL.

The rearrangement joins TRBV28 to TRBJ2-1; D might be TRBD2 (7 bases). Trimming took off 6 bases at V and 15 bases at J, with 15 bases between the two ends. The germline gives CDR1 MDHEN, CDR2 SYDVKM. CDR3 length equals 11 residues. The CDR3 loop reads CASSPAGALFF. The CDR3 DNA reads TGTGCCAGCAGCCCGGCGGGGGCGCTGTTCTTC.

This chain joins TRBV19 and TRBJ1-1; possibly TRBD1 for D (5 bases). The CDR3 contains 14 residues. Germline assignment: CDR1 LNHDA and CDR2 SQIVND (reference sequence). Trimming removed 1 base from V and 8 bases from J, with 14 bases in between. The CDR3 reads CASSIVGRTLEAFF. In nucleotides, the CDR3 is TGTGCCAGTAGTATAGTCGGCAGGACATTGGAAGCTTTCTTT.

This sequence joins TRBV15 and TRBJ2-3, with no clear D. The CDR3 length is 17 residues. V was clipped by 1 base and J by 0 bases, with 14 bases between them. CDR1 and CDR2 (germline): LNHNV, YYDKDF (reference sequence). The CDR3 DNA follows: TGTGCCACCAGCAGAGTCGGAGCGCATACTAGCACAGATACGCAGTATTTT. The encoded protein is CATSRVGAHTSTDTQYF.